Below, 15 T cell receptor beta chains from the same sample are listed, as sequenced in a study of shared clonotypes between healthy human individuals. The data were produced by immunoSEQ multiplex PCR, yet TCRdb's version contains in-frame clones alone and is incomplete. The data hold some 800,000 clones, with more than 85% observed a single time. In the naive CD8 group, cells lacked CD45RO and were positively selected for CCR7, so terminally differentiated effector memory CD45RA+ cells were left out. The source material was naive CD8+ T cells sorted from blood. The receptors come from a man in his thirties or forties in good health.

Regarding this clone: This CDR3 is also generated by other DNA sequences in the sample. This chain uses TRBV7-9 with TRBJ2-7; D gene unclear. From germline, CDR1 is SEHNR and CDR2 FQNEAQ (reference sequence). The CDR3 has 12 amino acids. Trimming took off 6 bases at V and 3 bases at J, with 9 bases between the two ends. The DNA of the CDR3 is TGTGCCAGCAGTTCTGACGGCTACGAGCAGTACTTC. This codes for CASSSDGYEQYF.

The CDR3 region is CAWSVLAGGSYEQYF. The DNA for the CDR3 is TGTGCCTGGAGTGTTCTTGCAGGGGGATCCTACGAGCAGTACTTC. The genes are TRBV30 and TRBJ2-7, with 7 bases that match TRBD1. Germline V CDR1 and CDR2: GTSNPN, SVGIG (reference sequence). CDR3 length: 15 residues. After removal of 0 bases from V and 1 base from J, the junction contained 6 bases not matched to a gene.

The table lists this clone with a few counts. This sequence joins TRBV7-9 and TRBJ2-2, with D tentatively TRBD1 (5 bases). CDR1 is SEHNR and CDR2 is FQNEAQ in the germline V gene (reference sequence). V gave up 3 bases and J gave up 1 base, with 6 bases separating them. The CDR3 is 14 residues long. The CDR3 reads CASSLTENTGELFF. The CDR3 coding sequence is TGTGCCAGCAGCTTGACAGAGAACACCGGGGAGCTGTTTTTT.

This chain uses TRBV7-9 with TRBJ2-5; TRBD1 or TRBD2 may be the D gene (7 bases each). This CDR3 contains 15 residues. V was cut by 5 bases and J by 4 bases, with 17 bases left in between. Germline V lookup: CDR1 SEHNR, CDR2 FQNEAQ (reference sequence). In DNA, the CDR3 is TGTGCCAGCAGCCCTGGGAGGGGGCGCGGAGAGACCCAGTACTTC. It yields the protein CASSPGRGRGETQYF.

The sample holds one count of this clone. V usage is TRBV19 and J usage is TRBJ2-1; D possibly corresponds to TRBD1 (5 bases). Trimming stripped 1 base from V and 5 bases from J, with 9 bases between. CDR1 LNHDA and CDR2 SQIVND come from the germline V gene (reference sequence). CDR3 length: 14 residues. The chain's CDR3 is CASSIGGWNNEQFF. The CDR3 DNA reads as TGTGCCAGTAGTATAGGGGGCTGGAACAATGAGCAGTTCTTC.

The chain carries TRBV28 and TRBJ1-1; 9 positions agree with TRBD1. This CDR3 region has 18 residues. The germline V gene has CDR1 MDHEN and CDR2 SYDVKM. Trimming at V came to 5 bases and at J to 0 bases, leaving 13 bases not matched to a gene. The CDR3 reads CASSPRSSRQGVNTEAFF. The DNA for the CDR3 is TGTGCCAGCAGTCCAAGGTCGTCCCGACAGGGGGTGAACACTGAAGCTTTCTTT.

The genes are TRBV4-3 and TRBJ2-3; the match to TRBD1 covers 9 bases. Unmatched junction bases numbered 7, after V lost 3 bases and J lost 0 bases. The CDR3 totals 17 residues. The germline gives CDR1 LGHNA, CDR2 YSLEER. The CDR3 region has the DNA TGCGCCAGCAGCCAGGAAGGGACAGGGTTAAGCACAGATACGCAGTATTTT. It translates to CASSQEGTGLSTDTQYF.

The chain employs TRBV9 and TRBJ2-3; perhaps D is TRBD1 or TRBD2 (5 bases each). Trimming shortened V by 3 bases and J by 6 bases, and 17 bases separated the two germline ends. The CDR3 spans 15 residues. Germline-derived CDR1 and CDR2 are SGDLS and YYNGEE. In DNA, the CDR3 is TGTGCCAGCAGCGCTCTGGGGGAGCCTGGGGATACGCAGTATTTT. This gives the protein CASSALGEPGDTQYF.

The rearrangement uses TRBV19 and TRBJ2-2; D is possibly TRBD1 or TRBD2 (5 bases each). The germline CDR1 and CDR2 sequences are LNHDA and SQIVND (reference sequence). The V end lost 8 bases, the J end lost 5 bases, and 6 bases lay between the germline ends. The CDR3 totals 11 residues. The CDR3 DNA reads TGTGCCAGTTGGGGGACCGGGGAGCTGTTTTTT. Amino acids: CASWGTGELFF.

The chain has TRBV18 and TRBJ2-1; a possible D gene is TRBD1 (7 bases). Trimming left V 4 bases short and J 8 bases short, with 12 bases between. In germline, CDR1 is KGHSH, CDR2 LQKENI. The CDR3 spans 13 residues. The CDR3 spells CASSRSRGDEQFF. For the CDR3, the DNA is TGTGCCAGCTCACGAAGCAGGGGGGATGAGCAGTTCTTC.

The chain carries TRBV29-1 and TRBJ1-1, with 8 bases identical to TRBD1. Germline CDR1 reads SQVTM; CDR2 reads ANQGSEA. V dropped 7 bases and J dropped 6; count of bases not matched to a gene: 4. The CDR3 loop spans 11 amino acids. DNA of the CDR3: TGCAGCGCACGACAGGGGTCTGAAGCTTTCTTT. Its protein is CSARQGSEAFF.

The CDR3 here is CASRQDRYFDNYGYTF. CDR3 nucleotide sequence: TGTGCCAGCAGACAGGATCGGTATTTTGACAACTATGGCTACACCTTC. The chain combines TRBV28 with TRBJ1-2; tentatively, D is TRBD1 (5 bases). The V gene's germline CDR1 is MDHEN and CDR2 SYDVKM. CDR3 size: 16 residues. V shed 6 bases and J shed 2 bases, with 19 bases lying between them.

The J gene is TRBJ2-5, the V gene TRBV5-5, with TRBD2 identical over 10 bases. V trimming: 2 bases; J trimming: 5 bases; junction bases outside the gene matches: 6. Per the germline V gene, CDR1 is SGHKS and CDR2 is YYEKEE (reference sequence). The CDR3 has 15 residues. The DNA for the CDR3 is TGTGCCAGCAGCTTTTTGGGACTAGCGCCGGAGACCCAGTACTTC. This sequence encodes CASSFLGLAPETQYF.

The chain carries TRBV27 and TRBJ2-7, with no clear D. The CDR3 is made up of 14 amino acids. Per the germline V gene, CDR1 is MNHEY and CDR2 is SMNVEV (reference sequence). The ends were cut back, 4 bases at V and 2 bases at J, with 12 bases in the middle. CDR3 region: CASSSLDAPYEQYF. The CDR3 DNA is TGTGCCAGCAGTTCCCTAGACGCACCCTACGAGCAGTACTTC.

This clone was counted once. This sequence joins TRBV15 and TRBJ2-7, with a tentative D call TRBD1 (5 bases). Germline V gene sequence: CDR1 LNHNV, CDR2 YYDKDF (reference sequence). CDR3 length equals 14 residues. Trimming removed 1 base from V and 4 bases from J, with 11 bases in between. The CDR3 region is CATSRVDSVYEQYF. Written as DNA, the CDR3 is TGTGCCACCAGCAGAGTTGACAGCGTTTACGAGCAGTACTTC.